Each of the 27 T cell receptor beta chains below was sequenced from the same sample in a study of a mutant IDH1 vaccine in newly diagnosed glioma. Here immunoSEQ multiplex PCR was the method, and the copy in TCRdb shows in-frame clones only, minus some. The sample has over 25,000 clones; 75% to 90% are singletons. Time point denoted: baseline, week 1 (first vaccination visit). Treatment denoted: pre-vaccination baseline after standard-of-care therapy. This specimen consisted of PBMCs, obtained from a glioma patient treated with radiotherapy, temozolomide or both. These receptors came from a woman between 40 and 55 years old with glioma.

The gene calls are TRBV6-5 and TRBJ2-7; D not certain. Looked up from germline, CDR1 is MNHEY and CDR2 is SVGAGI. Trimming removed 5 bases at V and 0 bases at J, with 5 bases between. The CDR3 contains 12 residues. CDR3 nucleotides: TGTGCCAGCAGTGACTTCTCCTACGAGCAGTACTTC. Translation: CASSDFSYEQYF.

V usage is TRBV7-2 and J usage is TRBJ2-1; TRBD2 matches at 13 bases. The CDR3 extends over 15 amino acids. The germline V gene has CDR1 SGHTA and CDR2 FQGNSA. Trimming took 3 bases from V and 7 from J; bases not matched to a gene: 3. CDR3 amino acids: CASSFRTSGGNEQFF. The CDR3, as DNA: TGTGCCAGCAGCTTTCGGACTAGCGGGGGTAATGAGCAGTTCTTC.

The rearrangement joins TRBV7-6 to TRBJ2-1, with D hard to call. The V and J ends lost 5 bases and 0 bases respectively, with 17 bases between them. Germline CDR1 reads SGHVS; CDR2 reads FNYEAQ. The length of the CDR3 is 17 residues. The CDR3 coding sequence is TGTGCCAGCAGCCCCAGACTCTCACAGAGCTCCTACAATGAGCAGTTCTTC. As protein: CASSPRLSQSSYNEQFF.

CDR3 DNA sequence: TGTGCCAGCAGTGAATGGACAGGGCGAGGGGAGAGTGGGCCCCAGCATTTT. It encodes CASSEWTGRGESGPQHF. J is TRBJ1-5 and V is TRBV6-1; 8 bases map to TRBD1. The germline V gene has CDR1 MNHNS and CDR2 SASEGT. J was trimmed by 9 bases and V by 2 bases; bases with no gene match: 15. The CDR3 contains 17 residues.

V gene TRBV2 combines with J gene TRBJ2-7; 10 bases map to TRBD1. The CDR3 contains 15 residues. The germline V gene has CDR1 SNHLY and CDR2 FYNNEI. Losses at the gene ends were 2 bases for V and 7 bases for J; bases not matched to a gene: 8. CDR3 sequence (DNA): TGTGCCAGCAGTGAACTCGGGACAGGGGCTTGGGAGCAGTACTTC. Its translation: CASSELGTGAWEQYF.

V is TRBV2 and J is TRBJ2-7, with D possibly being TRBD1 (5 bases). Between the trimmed V and J ends, which lost 4 bases and 7 bases, there was a span of 17 bases. The CDR3 covers 14 residues. CDR1 SNHLY and CDR2 FYNNEI come from the germline V gene. Here the CDR3 DNA reads TGTGCCAGCAGTGGGTCAGCGAGTAGGGGTGAGCAGTACTTC. Its protein is CASSGSASRGEQYF.

This chain links TRBV6-4 with TRBJ1-5, with D hard to call. This CDR3 is 15 amino acids long. Germline CDR1 reads MRHNA; CDR2 reads SNTAGT. V lost 7 bases to trimming and J lost 2 bases, with 15 bases between them. The CDR3 region is CASMRGFGRNQPQHF. The CDR3 bases are TGTGCCAGCATGCGAGGCTTCGGCCGCAATCAGCCCCAGCATTTT.

A few counts support this clone. For the CDR3, the DNA is TGTGCCAGCAGCCAAGATCTCAGGGGGAACACTGAAGCTTTCTTT. It translates to CASSQDLRGNTEAFF. This chain joins TRBV4-2 and TRBJ1-1; maybe TRBD1 (6 bases). The ends were cut back, 0 bases at V and 1 base at J, with 9 bases in the middle. This CDR3 has 15 residues. In germline, CDR1 is LGHNA, CDR2 YNFKEQ.

This clone has only a few counts. The rearrangement uses TRBV19 and TRBJ2-7, with D tentatively TRBD2 (6 bases). Germline CDR1 is LNHDA and CDR2 is SQIVND (reference sequence). The V end lost 2 bases, the J end lost 3 bases, and 11 bases lay between the germline ends. This CDR3 is built from 14 residues. The chain's CDR3 is CASSIRVGGYEQYF. Here the CDR3 DNA reads TGTGCCAGTAGTATACGGGTCGGGGGCTACGAGCAGTACTTC.

The chain carries TRBV27 and TRBJ1-1; D not certain. Trimming shortened V by 0 bases and J by 1 base, and 15 bases separated the two germline ends. Germline V gene sequence: CDR1 MNHEY, CDR2 SMNVEV (reference sequence). The CDR3 covers 17 residues. CDR3 residues: CASSLSGGGAGNTEAFF. CDR3 coding DNA: TGTGCCAGCAGTTTATCGGGAGGTGGAGCCGGGAACACTGAAGCTTTCTTT.

The chain is built from TRBV7-6 and TRBJ2-1, with D perhaps matching TRBD1 (5 bases). Germline CDR1 SGHVS, CDR2 FNYEAQ. The CDR3 sequence is 16 residues long. V lost 1 base and J 0 bases, leaving 10 bases between the germline ends. The CDR3 region is CASSLEVGDSYNEQFF. The CDR3 DNA reads as TGTGCCAGCAGCTTAGAGGTAGGGGACTCCTACAATGAGCAGTTCTTC.

The rearrangement uses TRBV6-1 and TRBJ1-5, with D unclear. Trimming stripped 3 bases from V and 7 bases from J, with 10 bases between. CDR1 and CDR2 (germline): MNHNS, SASEGT. The CDR3 is made up of 13 amino acids. In DNA, the CDR3 is TGTGCCAGCAGTGACGGGGAGCGCCAGCCCCAGCATTTT. Its protein product is CASSDGERQPQHF.

This sequence joins TRBV5-1 and TRBJ2-7; D possibly uses TRBD1 or TRBD2 (5 bases each). V dropped 3 bases and J dropped 2 bases, with 9 bases sitting between them. CDR1 and CDR2 from the germline V gene are SGHRS and YFSETQ. CDR3 length equals 13 residues. The CDR3, as DNA: TGCGCCAGCAGCTGGGACGGTGCCTACGAGCAGTACTTC. It translates to CASSWDGAYEQYF.

This sequence joins TRBV5-1 and TRBJ2-7, with D perhaps TRBD2 (6 bases). The CDR3 covers 15 residues. The ends were cut back, 0 bases at V and 3 bases at J, with 13 bases in the middle. Germline CDR1 SGHRS, CDR2 YFSETQ. CDR3 coding DNA: TGCGCCAGCAGCTTGGACCCGGGAGACGTCTACGAGCAGTACTTC. It specifies CASSLDPGDVYEQYF.

The rearrangement uses TRBV6-5 and TRBJ1-3; TRBD1 might be the D (5 bases). In germline, CDR1 is MNHEY, CDR2 SVGAGI. The CDR3 runs 15 residues. Trimming removed 4 bases from V and 4 bases from J, with 14 bases in between. CDR3 loop: CASSFGGNAGNTIYF. CDR3 coding DNA: TGTGCCAGCAGTTTCGGGGGGAACGCCGGAAACACCATATATTTT.

V is TRBV25-1 and J is TRBJ1-3; no reliable D call. CDR3 length equals 13 residues. V was shortened by 4 bases and J by 0 bases, with 4 bases between the two germline ends. Per germline, CDR1 MGHDK and CDR2 SYGVNS. In DNA, the CDR3 is TGTGCCAGCAGTGCTATCTCTGGAAACACCATATATTTT. Its translation is CASSAISGNTIYF.

J is TRBJ2-5 and V is TRBV28; 10 nucleotides line up with TRBD2. V dropped 4 bases and J dropped 5; count of bases not matched to a gene: 13. CDR3 size: 17 residues. Germline loops: CDR1 MDHEN, CDR2 SYDVKM. The CDR3 DNA is TGTGCCAGCAGTTCCCCGGGGAGCGGGGGGGCCAAGGAGACCCAGTACTTC. Protein: CASSSPGSGGAKETQYF.

The chain is built from TRBV2 and TRBJ1-2; TRBD1 might be the D (5 bases). Looked up from germline, CDR1 is SNHLY and CDR2 is FYNNEI. The CDR3 is 13 residues long. Between the trimmed V and J ends, which lost 4 bases and 10 bases, there was a span of 16 bases. The CDR3 coding sequence is TGTGCCAGCAGTGGACAGAGAAGGCAAGACTACACCTTC. Residues: CASSGQRRQDYTF.

This chain connects TRBV4-3 to TRBJ1-1, with 8 bases aligning to TRBD1. The CDR3 loop spans 14 amino acids. CDR1 and CDR2 (germline): LGHNA, YSLEER. The V segment lost 3 bases and the J segment 3 bases; nucleotides outside the gene matches: 3. CDR3 DNA: TGCGCCAGCAGCCAGGAGACAGGGGACACTGAAGCTTTCTTT. Residues: CASSQETGDTEAFF.

V and J are TRBV7-9 and TRBJ1-4, with D unresolved. Trimming took 1 base from V and 7 from J, leaving 4 bases between them. The CDR3 is made up of 12 amino acids. Germline V gene data show CDR1 as SEHNR and CDR2 as FQNEAQ (reference sequence). The CDR3 is CASSLDGEKLFF. Written as DNA, the CDR3 is TGTGCCAGCAGCTTAGACGGTGAAAAACTGTTTTTT.

V is TRBV6-6 and J is TRBJ1-3; D uncertain. Germline V gene lookup returns CDR1 MNHNY and CDR2 SVGAGI (reference sequence). Deletions cut 2 bases from V and 5 bases from J, with 10 bases between. The CDR3 runs 14 residues. CDR3 loop: CASSYGDSRNTIYF. DNA of the CDR3: TGTGCCAGCAGTTACGGGGATTCGAGAAACACCATATATTTT.

The V gene is TRBV7-8, the J gene TRBJ2-7; D possibly corresponds to TRBD2 (5 bases). Trimming removed 5 bases at V and 6 bases at J, with 26 bases between. Germline-derived CDR1 and CDR2 are SGHVS and FQNEAQ. This CDR3 contains 17 residues. The CDR3 spells CASSRGRAGGLPSEQYF. CDR3 coding DNA: TGTGCCAGCAGCCGCGGGCGGGCGGGTGGGCTCCCCTCCGAGCAGTACTTC.

In this sample, this clone turned up a few times. This chain connects TRBV5-1 to TRBJ2-7; D is perhaps TRBD1 (6 bases). The V gene lost 1 base and the J gene lost 2 bases, with 16 bases spanning the gap. The CDR3 extends over 16 amino acids. Per the germline V gene, CDR1 is SGHRS and CDR2 is YFSETQ. The CDR3 DNA sequence: TGCGCCAGCAGCTTGTTGACAGGAGGACGCACCTACGAGCAGTACTTC. Its protein is CASSLLTGGRTYEQYF.

This chain joins TRBV6-5 and TRBJ1-2, with D uncertain. From germline, CDR1 is MNHEY and CDR2 SVGAGI. The CDR3 extends over 12 amino acids. V lost 6 bases and J lost 5, with 10 bases in between. The CDR3 here is CASRSPEYGYTF. The CDR3 DNA follows: TGTGCCAGCAGATCGCCAGAGTATGGCTACACCTTC.

V gene TRBV6-1 combines with J gene TRBJ2-7, with D possibly matching TRBD1 (6 bases). V was pared by 6 bases and J by 0 bases, with 15 bases between. The germline V gene encodes CDR1 MNHNS and CDR2 SASEGT. The CDR3 totals 15 residues. The CDR3 sequence: CASSPDRSISYEQYF. The CDR3 coding sequence is TGTGCCAGCAGCCCCGACAGGAGCATCTCCTACGAGCAGTACTTC.

The rearrangement links TRBV29-1 to TRBJ2-5, with 7 bases aligning to TRBD2. CDR3 length equals 15 residues. V shed 7 bases, J shed 2 bases, and the junction held 13 bases outside the gene matches. Germline CDR1 reads SQVTM; CDR2 reads ANQGSEA. The CDR3 nucleotides are TGCAGCGGGTTCAAAGACAGCGGGATACAAGAGACCCAGTACTTC. It translates to CSGFKDSGIQETQYF.

V is TRBV4-3 and J is TRBJ2-7; 14 bases are a match to TRBD2. The germline V gene encodes CDR1 LGHNA and CDR2 YSLEER. The CDR3 loop spans 21 amino acids. With V trimmed by 7 bases and J by 4 bases, 24 bases remained unmatched. CDR3 coding DNA: TGCGCCAGCACCGCGCGGGGGTCGGGACTAGCGGGGGACAGGTCCGGGTACGAGCAGTACTTC. Its translation is CASTARGSGLAGDRSGYEQYF.